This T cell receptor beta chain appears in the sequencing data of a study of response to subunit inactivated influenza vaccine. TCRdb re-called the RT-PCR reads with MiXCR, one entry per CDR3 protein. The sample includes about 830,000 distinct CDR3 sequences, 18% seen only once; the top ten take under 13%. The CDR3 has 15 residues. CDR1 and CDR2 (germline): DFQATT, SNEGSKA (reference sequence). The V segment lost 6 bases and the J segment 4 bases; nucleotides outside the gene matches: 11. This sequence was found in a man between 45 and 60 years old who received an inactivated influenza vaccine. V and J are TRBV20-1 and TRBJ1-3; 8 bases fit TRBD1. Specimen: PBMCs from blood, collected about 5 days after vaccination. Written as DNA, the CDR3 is TGCAGTGCAAGCCCACCGACAGGGGCCGGAAACACCATATATTTT. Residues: CSASPPTGAGNTIYF.